Presented here are 2 T cell receptor beta chains from one specimen sequenced in a study of blood T cell repertoires in COVID-19. TCRdb's copy holds only in-frame clones and misses some; the assay was immunoSEQ multiplex PCR. The sample lists 70,000 or so clones; over 70% were seen once. Sequencing used peripheral blood. The receptors derive from a man in his fifties or sixties with acute or convalescent COVID-19.

Note on this clone: The sample has other DNA sequences that encode this CDR3 too. V and J are TRBV7-2 and TRBJ2-3, with 12 nucleotides matching TRBD2. V was clipped by 4 bases and J by 2 bases; unmatched bases: 4. The CDR3 loop spans 16 amino acids. From germline, CDR1 is SGHTA and CDR2 FQGNSA. The CDR3 DNA reads TGTGCCAGCAGCTCCGGACTAGCGGGGAACACAGATACGCAGTATTTT. It is translated as CASSSGLAGNTDTQYF.

The chain employs TRBV4-1 and TRBJ2-7; D uncertain. Germline values: CDR1 MGHRA, CDR2 YSYEKL. The V and J ends lost 1 base and 3 bases respectively, with 10 bases between them. CDR3 length: 14 residues. The DNA of the CDR3 is TGCGCCAGCAGCCAAGTTACAGCTCACTACGAGCAGTACTTC. The encoded protein is CASSQVTAHYEQYF.